In its sample, the clone carrying this T cell receptor (beta chain) was seen a few times. What it recognizes is unknown. CDR3 length: 14 residues. Trimming cost V 1 base and J 1 base, with 6 bases left between them. This specimen comes from a study of regulatory T cells in long-lasting Graves disease. Time point described: newly diagnosed GD, antithyroid drugs for less than 3 months. PBMC-extracted RNA yielded the TCR library. From each patient, around 8.7 milliliters of peripheral blood was drawn and collected into an EDTA anticoagulant tube. In building TCR beta libraries, iRepertoire HTBI primers were used together with Arm-PCR of CDR3 regions. TCRdb processed the multiplex PCR reads anew with MiXCR; each CDR3 protein has one entry. The table records about 540,000 distinct CDR3 sequences, about 13% of them present only once. Study results and caveats: TRBV28, TRBJ1-2 and TRBJ2-5 emerged as the favored segments in persistent disease. Peripheral blood alone, not thyroid tissue, underwent study.

The same data also contributed to another study, on T cells in Graves' hyperthyroidism and ophthalmopathy. From that paper: Most clonotypes that expanded in the thyroid above 0.001 also showed up in blood.

The clonotype was recovered from a young man with Graves disease. The sample in question was peripheral blood mononuclear cells (PBMCs), obtained at new diagnosis, from a patient treated with antithyroid drugs. This chain links TRBV12-3 or TRBV12-4 with TRBJ2-3; D is uncertain. CDR3 sequence reads: CASSLGERTDTQYF. The CDR3 nucleotides read TGTGCCAGCAGTTTAGGGGAACGCACAGATACGCAGTATTTT.